The source of this TCR beta chain is a study of T cells in Graves' hyperthyroidism and ophthalmopathy. Study observations and caveats: Blood also contained most expanded thyroid clonotypes above 0.001.

The sample holds many counts of this clonotype. Its antigen is unknown. Amplification targeted TCR beta CDR3 regions from RNA transcripts. Carried out on the TCR CDR3, a first-round RT-PCR used the HTBI primer set. TCRdb redid the calling of the multiplex PCR reads with MiXCR, one entry per CDR3 protein. The table records hundreds of thousands of distinct CDR3 sequences, about a fifth of them present only once. This TCR derives from a man younger than 40 with Graves' ophthalmopathy. Material: blood.

CDR3 coding DNA: TGTGCCAGCAGCTTAGGCCACAGGGCCTACGAGCAGTACTTC. Translated: CASSLGHRAYEQYF. The chain employs TRBV7-9 and TRBJ2-7, with D tentatively TRBD1 (6 bases). This CDR3 has 14 amino acids. V lost 1 base and J 2 bases, leaving 9 bases between the germline ends. The V gene's germline CDR1 is SEHNR and CDR2 FQNEAQ (reference sequence). Based on the CDR3 plus reference TRBV7-9 and TRBJ2-7, the full variable domain is DTGVSQNPRHKITKRGQNVTFRCDPISEHNRLYWYRQTLGQGPEFLTYFQNEAQLEKSRLLSDRFSAERPKGSFSTLEIQRTEQGDSAMYLCASSLGHRAYEQYFGPGTRLTVT.